This T cell receptor beta chain comes out of a study of blood T cell repertoires in COVID-19. About the study: Samples representing acute and convalescent COVID-19 were sourced from the United States, Italy and Spain. T cells, B-cell-depleted T cells, or PBMCs supplied cDNA or gDNA.

In the original analysis: Reference gene primer amplification in the assay estimated nucleated cell counts. Sequencing used immunoSEQ multiplex PCR; TCRdb keeps in-frame clones, though not all of them. V and J calls and clone size are those listed in that table; D and trimming were worked out from the DNA. The profile shows roughly 230,000 clones, about 83% of them singletons. This CDR3 is 15 amino acids long. Germline CDR1 and CDR2: MGHDK and SYGVNS. V lost 4 bases and J lost 6; bases outside the gene matches: 8. The J gene is TRBJ1-2, the V gene TRBV25-1; 10 nucleotides align to TRBD1. Specimen: peripheral blood. The TCR was taken from a woman aged 45-65 years with acute or convalescent COVID-19. CDR3 nucleotide sequence: TGTGCCAGCAGTGCCGGGACAGGGGCTCGGGATGGCTACACCTTC. The encoded protein is CASSAGTGARDGYTF.